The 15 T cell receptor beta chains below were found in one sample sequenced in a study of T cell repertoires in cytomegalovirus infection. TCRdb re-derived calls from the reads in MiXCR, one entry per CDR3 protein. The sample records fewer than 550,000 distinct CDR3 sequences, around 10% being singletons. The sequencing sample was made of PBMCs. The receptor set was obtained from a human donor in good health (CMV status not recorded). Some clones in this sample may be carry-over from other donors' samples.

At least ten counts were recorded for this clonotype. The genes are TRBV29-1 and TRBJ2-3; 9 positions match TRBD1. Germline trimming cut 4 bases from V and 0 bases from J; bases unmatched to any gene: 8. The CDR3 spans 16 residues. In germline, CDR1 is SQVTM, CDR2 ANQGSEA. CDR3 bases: TGCAGCGTTGCGAGGGGACAGGGTCATAGCACAGATACGCAGTATTTT. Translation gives CSVARGQGHSTDTQYF.

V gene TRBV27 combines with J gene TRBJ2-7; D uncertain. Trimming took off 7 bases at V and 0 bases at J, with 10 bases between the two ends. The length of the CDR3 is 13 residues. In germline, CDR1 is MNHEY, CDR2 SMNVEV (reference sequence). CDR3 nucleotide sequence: TGTGCCAGCACAGCCATAGCCTCCTACGAGCAGTACTTC. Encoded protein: CASTAIASYEQYF.

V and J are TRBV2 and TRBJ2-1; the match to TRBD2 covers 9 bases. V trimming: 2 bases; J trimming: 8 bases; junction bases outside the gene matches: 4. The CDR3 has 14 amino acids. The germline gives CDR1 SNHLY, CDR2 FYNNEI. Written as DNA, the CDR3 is TGTGCCAGCAGTGAAATAGCGGGAGTAGATGAGCAGTTCTTC. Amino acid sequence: CASSEIAGVDEQFF.

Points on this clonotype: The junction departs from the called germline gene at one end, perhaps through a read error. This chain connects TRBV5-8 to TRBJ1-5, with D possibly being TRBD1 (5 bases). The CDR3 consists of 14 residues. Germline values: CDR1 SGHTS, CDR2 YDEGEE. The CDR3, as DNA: TGTACCAGCAGCTTGTTAGGGGTCCAGCGGCCCCAGCATTTT. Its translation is CTSSLLGVQRPQHF.

The CDR3 loop reads CASKGTFSSTDTQYF. The CDR3 DNA is TGTGCCAGCAAGGGAACTTTCTCTAGCACAGATACGCAGTATTTT. The V call is TRBV2, the J call TRBJ2-3; D ambiguous. Germline CDR1 SNHLY, CDR2 FYNNEI. The CDR3 extends over 15 amino acids. V lost 7 bases and J 0 bases, leaving 14 bases between the germline ends.

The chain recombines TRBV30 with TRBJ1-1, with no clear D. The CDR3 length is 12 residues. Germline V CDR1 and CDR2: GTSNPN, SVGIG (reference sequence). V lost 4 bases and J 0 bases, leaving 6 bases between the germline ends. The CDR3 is CAWTILNTEAFF. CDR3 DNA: TGTGCCTGGACTATCCTGAACACTGAAGCTTTCTTT. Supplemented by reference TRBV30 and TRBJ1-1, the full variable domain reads SQTIHQWPATLVQPVGSPLSLECTVEGTSNPNLYWYRQAAGRGLQLLFYSVGIGQISSEVPQNLSASRPQDRQFILSSKKLLLSDSGFYLCAWTILNTEAFFGQGTRLTVV.

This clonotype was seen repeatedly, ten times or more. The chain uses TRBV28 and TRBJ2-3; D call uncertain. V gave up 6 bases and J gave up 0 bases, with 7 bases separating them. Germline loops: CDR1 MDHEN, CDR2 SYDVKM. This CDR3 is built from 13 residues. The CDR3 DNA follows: TGTGCCAGCAGCCCGCCTAGCACAGATACGCAGTATTTT. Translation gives CASSPPSTDTQYF.

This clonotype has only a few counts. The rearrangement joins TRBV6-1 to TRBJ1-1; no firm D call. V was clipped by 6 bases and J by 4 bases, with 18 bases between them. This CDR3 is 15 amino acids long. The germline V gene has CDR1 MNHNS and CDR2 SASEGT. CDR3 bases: TGTGCCAGCAGCCGGCCCTGGAGGTGGGGCACTGAAGCTTTCTTT. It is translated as CASSRPWRWGTEAFF.

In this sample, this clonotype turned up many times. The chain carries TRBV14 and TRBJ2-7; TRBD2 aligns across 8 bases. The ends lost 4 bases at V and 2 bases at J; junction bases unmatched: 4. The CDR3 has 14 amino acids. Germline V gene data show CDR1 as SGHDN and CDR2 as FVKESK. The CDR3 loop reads CASSPRGGTYEQYF. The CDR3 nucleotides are TGTGCCAGCAGCCCCCGGGGGGGCACCTACGAGCAGTACTTC.

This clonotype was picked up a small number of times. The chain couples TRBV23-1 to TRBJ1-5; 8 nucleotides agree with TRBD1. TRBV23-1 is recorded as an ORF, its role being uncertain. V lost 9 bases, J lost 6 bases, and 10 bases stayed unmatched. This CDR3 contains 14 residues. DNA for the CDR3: TGCGCCAGTAGTGTCAGGGGGCACTCTCAGCCCCAGCATTTT. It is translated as CASSVRGHSQPQHF.

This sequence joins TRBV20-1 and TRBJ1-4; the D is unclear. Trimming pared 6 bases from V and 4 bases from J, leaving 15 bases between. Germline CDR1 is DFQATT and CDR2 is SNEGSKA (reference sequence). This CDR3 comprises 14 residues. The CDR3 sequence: CSAQPWPRNEKLFF. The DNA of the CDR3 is TGCAGTGCACAACCATGGCCCCGTAATGAAAAACTGTTTTTT.

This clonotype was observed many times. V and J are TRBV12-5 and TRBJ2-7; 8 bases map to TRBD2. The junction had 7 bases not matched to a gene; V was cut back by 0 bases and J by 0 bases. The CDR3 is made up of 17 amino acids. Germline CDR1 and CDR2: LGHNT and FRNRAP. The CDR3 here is CASGLVLTSEYSYEQYF. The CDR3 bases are TGTGCTAGTGGTTTGGTATTGACTAGCGAATACTCCTACGAGCAGTACTTC.

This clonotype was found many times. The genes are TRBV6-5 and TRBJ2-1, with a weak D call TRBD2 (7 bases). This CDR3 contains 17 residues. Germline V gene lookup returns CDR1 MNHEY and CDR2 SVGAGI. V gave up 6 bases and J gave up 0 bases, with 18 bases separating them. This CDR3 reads CASRSSGGGSSYNEQFF. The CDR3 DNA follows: TGTGCCAGCAGATCCTCCGGCGGGGGCAGCTCCTACAATGAGCAGTTCTTC.

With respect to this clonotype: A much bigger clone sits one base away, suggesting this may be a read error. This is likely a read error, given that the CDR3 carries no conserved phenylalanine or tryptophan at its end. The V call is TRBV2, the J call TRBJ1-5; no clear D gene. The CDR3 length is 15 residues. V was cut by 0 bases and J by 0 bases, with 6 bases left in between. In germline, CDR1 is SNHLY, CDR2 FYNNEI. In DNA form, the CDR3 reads TGTGCCAGCAGTGAAGCGGTATATAGCAATCAGCCCCAGCATTTG. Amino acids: CASSEAVYSNQPQHL.

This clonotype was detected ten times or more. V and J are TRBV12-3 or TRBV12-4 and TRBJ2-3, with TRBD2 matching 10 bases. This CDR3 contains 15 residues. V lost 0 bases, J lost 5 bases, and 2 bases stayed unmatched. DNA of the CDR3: TGTGCCAGCAGTTTAGCAGGACTAGCGGTAGATACGCAGTATTTT. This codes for CASSLAGLAVDTQYF.